A single sample gave rise to the 8 T cell receptor beta chains below, sequenced in a study of T cell responses to AZD1222 COVID-19 vaccine. Only in-frame clones appear in the TCRdb table, and some are missing; sequencing was by immunoSEQ multiplex PCR. There are more than 80,000 clones in the sample; roughly 87% occur only once, and roughly 5.2% lies in the top ten. The sequencing used peripheral blood, collected on day 0 of AZD1222 vaccination. Receptors were obtained from an adult in good health.

This chain links TRBV19 with TRBJ1-3; 7 bases are a match to TRBD1. The trim removed 6 bases at V and 4 bases at J, leaving 12 bases unmatched. This CDR3 comprises 16 residues. In germline, CDR1 is LNHDA, CDR2 SQIVND (reference sequence). CDR3 sequence: CASSYGTVLDGNTIYF. For the CDR3, the DNA is TGTGCCAGTAGCTATGGGACAGTCCTGGACGGAAACACCATATATTTT.

The V and J genes are TRBV3-1 (or the pseudogene TRBV3-2) and TRBJ2-1; 12 bases agree with TRBD2. The junction had 7 bases not matched to a gene; V was cut back by 1 base and J by 6 bases. The CDR3 covers 17 residues. The germline CDR1 and CDR2 sequences are LGHDT and YNNKEL (reference sequence). The CDR3 loop reads CASSQGPTSGSTNEQFF. The CDR3 DNA sequence: TGTGCCAGCAGCCAAGGCCCGACTAGCGGGAGTACCAATGAGCAGTTCTTC.

V gene TRBV29-1 combines with J gene TRBJ2-2, with 10 nucleotides matching TRBD2. CDR1 SQVTM and CDR2 ANQGSEA come from the germline V gene. V gave up 3 bases and J gave up 8 bases; unmatched junction bases: 9. This CDR3 is built from 15 residues. The CDR3 region has the DNA TGCAGCGTTGATAGTCTAGCGGGAGTTGCTGGGGAGCTGTTTTTT. Translated: CSVDSLAGVAGELFF.

The rearrangement uses TRBV5-1 and TRBJ2-1; no definite D call. Germline V lookup: CDR1 SGHRS, CDR2 YFSETQ. The CDR3 totals 14 residues. Between the trimmed V and J ends, which lost 0 bases and 6 bases, there was a span of 10 bases. DNA of the CDR3: TGCGCCAGCAGCTTGGTCCCTTATACCAATGAGCAGTTCTTC. The encoded protein is CASSLVPYTNEQFF.

The V and J genes are TRBV11-2 and TRBJ2-5; 7 nucleotides align to TRBD1. V was clipped by 0 bases and J by 10 bases; unmatched bases: 11. Germline V gene lookup returns CDR1 SGHAT and CDR2 FQNNGV. The CDR3 is 15 amino acids. Here the CDR3 DNA reads TGTGCCAGCAGCTTAGATAGAGGGGGCCGTTGGATCCAGTACTTC. Encoded protein: CASSLDRGGRWIQYF. The complete variable domain, with remaining parts taken from reference TRBV11-2 and TRBJ2-5, reads EAGVAQSPRYKIIEKRQSVAFWCNPISGHATLYWYQQILGQGPKLLIQFQNNGVVDDSQLPKDRFSAERLKGVDSTLKIQPAKLEDSAVYLCASSLDRGGRWIQYFGPGTRLLVL.

This clone was seen just once. This chain links TRBV5-1 with TRBJ1-2, with TRBD1 matching over 9 bases. After removal of 4 bases from V and 2 bases from J, the junction contained 3 bases not matched to a gene. Germline CDR1 SGHRS, CDR2 YFSETQ. This CDR3 is 14 amino acids long. This CDR3 reads CASSHGQGNYGYTF. The CDR3 coding sequence is TGCGCCAGCAGCCACGGACAGGGGAACTATGGCTACACCTTC. Based on the CDR3 plus reference TRBV5-1 and TRBJ1-2, the full variable domain is KAGVTQTPRYLIKTRGQQVTLSCSPISGHRSVSWYQQTPGQGLQFLFEYFSETQRNKGNFPGRFSGRQFSNSRSEMNVSTLELGDSALYLCASSHGQGNYGYTFGSGTRLTVV.

The V call is TRBV5-4, the J call TRBJ2-3, with 12 bases aligning to TRBD2. The CDR3 length is 16 residues. V trimming: 2 bases; J trimming: 3 bases; junction bases outside the gene matches: 4. Germline V lookup: CDR1 SGHNT, CDR2 YYREEE (reference sequence). The CDR3 spells CASSLRLAGGTDTQYF. CDR3 nucleotides: TGTGCCAGCAGCTTAAGGCTAGCGGGAGGGACAGATACGCAGTATTTT.

The sample holds one count of this clone. The chain is built from TRBV23-1 and TRBJ2-1, with D unresolved. TRBV23-1 is flagged as an ORF with uncertain function. V lost 5 bases to trimming and J lost 1 base, with 18 bases between them. The CDR3 contains 17 residues. The CDR3 loop reads CASSSHRPTLSYNEQFF. CDR3 bases: TGCGCCAGCAGTTCCCATCGGCCTACTCTTTCCTACAATGAGCAGTTCTTC.